This paragraph reports one T cell receptor beta chain. Profiling relied on immunoSEQ multiplex PCR, and the TCRdb table lists in-frame clones only, not all of them. The sample includes approximately 1.5 million clones, 95% to 99% of them seen just once. Donors included only healthy HIV-negative adults lacking recent acute infections or vaccinations. Germline CDR1 reads SGHVS; CDR2 reads FNYEAQ. Trimming removed 3 bases at V and 0 bases at J, with 6 bases between. This CDR3 is built from 14 residues. This specimen comes from a study of shared clonotypes between healthy human individuals. J is TRBJ1-3 and V is TRBV7-6; no clear D gene. The sequence came from a man under 40 in good health. Material for sequencing was naive CD4+ T cells sorted from blood. Subset noted: CD45RA+ positively selected. The CDR3 loop reads CASSLANSGNTIYF. DNA of the CDR3: TGTGCCAGCAGCTTGGCCAACTCTGGAAACACCATATATTTT.